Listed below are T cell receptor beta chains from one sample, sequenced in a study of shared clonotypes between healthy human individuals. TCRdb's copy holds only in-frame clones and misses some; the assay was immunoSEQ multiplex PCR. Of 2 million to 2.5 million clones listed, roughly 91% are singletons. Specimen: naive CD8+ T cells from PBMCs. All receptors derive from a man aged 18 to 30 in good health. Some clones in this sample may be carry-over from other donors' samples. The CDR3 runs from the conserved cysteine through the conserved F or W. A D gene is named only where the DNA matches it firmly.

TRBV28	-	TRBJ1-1	TGTGCCAGCAGTTTATGGACAGCCACTGAAGCTTTCTTT	CASSLWTATEAFF
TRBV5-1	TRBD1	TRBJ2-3	TGCGCCAGCAGGCCCGCAGGGGGCCTCCCAGATACGCAGTATTTT	CASRPAGGLPDTQYF
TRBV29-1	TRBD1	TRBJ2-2	TGCAGCGTTCCCGGGACAGACACGAACACCGGGGAGCTGTTTTTT	CSVPGTDTNTGELFF
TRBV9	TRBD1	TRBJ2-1	TGTGCCAGCAGCGCCGGGGACAGATTAGAGCAGTTCTTC	CASSAGDRLEQFF
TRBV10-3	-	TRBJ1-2	TGTGCCATCAGTGACCTTTCCTATGACCCATCGGGCTATGGCTACACCTTC	CAISDLSYDPSGYGYTF
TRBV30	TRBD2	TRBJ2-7	TGTGCCTGGAGTGTTTTGGTAGCGGGGCCTTCGGGCGGGCAGTACTTC	CAWSVLVAGPSGGQYF
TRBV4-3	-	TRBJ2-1	TGCGCCAGCAGCCAAGGCTACCTCGATGAGCAGTTCTTC	CASSQGYLDEQFF
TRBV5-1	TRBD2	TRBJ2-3	TGCGCCAGCAGCTTGGAGGAACTAGCGGGAGTCGCAGATACGCAGTATTTT	CASSLEELAGVADTQYF
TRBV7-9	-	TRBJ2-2	TGTGCCAGCAGCTTAACGATGAGGCATGGGAACACCGGGGAGCTGTTTTTT	CASSLTMRHGNTGELFF
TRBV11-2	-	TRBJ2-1	TGTGCCAGCGCCGCTGGCTTTGGCAATGAGCAGTTCTTC	CASAAGFGNEQFF
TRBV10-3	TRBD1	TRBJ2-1	TGTGCCATCAGTGAGGTACAGGGGATTTGGAATGAGCAGTTCTTC	CAISEVQGIWNEQFF